The source of this T cell receptor (beta chain) is a study of blood T cell repertoires in COVID-19. Across the study: Researchers got acute and convalescent COVID-19 samples from the United States, Italy and Spain. T cells, B-cell-depleted T cells, or PBMCs supplied cDNA or gDNA.

Authors' methods: Amplification of reference gene primers provided the estimated nucleated cell counts. Assay used: immunoSEQ multiplex PCR; TCRdb lists only in-frame clones, some missing. V and J calls and clone size are copied from that table; D and trimming were computed from the DNA. The sample consists of roughly 8,500 clones, around 80% of them appearing once. Trimming left V 8 bases short and J 2 bases short, with 16 bases between. The CDR3 length is 14 residues. Germline CDR1 is SGHAT and CDR2 is FQNNGV. Sequencing was performed on peripheral blood. This chain links TRBV11-2 with TRBJ2-7; D is possibly TRBD2 (7 bases). The clonotype originates from a man aged 65 to 85 with active COVID-19. CDR3 sequence reads: CASSGRGATYEQYF. The CDR3, as DNA: TGTGCCAGCTCTGGGAGGGGGGCTACCTACGAGCAGTACTTC.